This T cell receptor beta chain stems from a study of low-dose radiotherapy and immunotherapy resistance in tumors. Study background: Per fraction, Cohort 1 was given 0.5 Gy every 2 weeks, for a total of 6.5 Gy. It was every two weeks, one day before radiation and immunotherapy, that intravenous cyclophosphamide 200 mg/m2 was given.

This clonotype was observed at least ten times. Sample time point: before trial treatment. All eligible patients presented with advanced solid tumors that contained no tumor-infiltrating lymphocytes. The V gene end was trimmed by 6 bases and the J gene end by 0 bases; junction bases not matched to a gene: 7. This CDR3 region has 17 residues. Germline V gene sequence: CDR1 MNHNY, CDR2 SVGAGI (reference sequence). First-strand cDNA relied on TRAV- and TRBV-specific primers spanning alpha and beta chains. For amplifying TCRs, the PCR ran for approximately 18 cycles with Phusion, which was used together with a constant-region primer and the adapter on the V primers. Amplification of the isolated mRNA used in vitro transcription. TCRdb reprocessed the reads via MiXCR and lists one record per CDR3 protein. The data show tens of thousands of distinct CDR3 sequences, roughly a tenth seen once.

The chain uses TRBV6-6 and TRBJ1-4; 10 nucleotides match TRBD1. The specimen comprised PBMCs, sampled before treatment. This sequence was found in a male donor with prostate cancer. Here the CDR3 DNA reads TGTGCCAGCAGCCGGGACAGGGGAGGGACAACTAATGAAAAACTGTTTTTT. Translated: CASSRDRGGTTNEKLFF.